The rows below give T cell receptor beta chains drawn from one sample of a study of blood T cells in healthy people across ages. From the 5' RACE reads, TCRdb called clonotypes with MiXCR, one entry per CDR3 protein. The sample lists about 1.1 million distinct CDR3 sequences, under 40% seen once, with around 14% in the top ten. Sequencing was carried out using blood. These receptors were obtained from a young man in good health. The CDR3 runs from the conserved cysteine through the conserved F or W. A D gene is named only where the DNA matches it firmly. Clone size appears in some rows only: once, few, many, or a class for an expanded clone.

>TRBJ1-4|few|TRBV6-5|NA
TGTGCCAGCGCCCCAGGAGATTATAATGAAAAACTGTTTTTT
CASAPGDYNEKLFF
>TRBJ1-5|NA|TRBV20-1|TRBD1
TGCAGTGCCACGACAGGGTTGCGCAATCAGCCCCAGCATTTT
CSATTGLRNQPQHF
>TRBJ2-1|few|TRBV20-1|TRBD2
TGCAGTGCTAGAGATGTGTCTAGCGGGGGCCAAGTATTAAGATACAATGAGCAGTTCTTC
CSARDVSSGGQVLRYNEQFF
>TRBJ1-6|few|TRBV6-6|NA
TGTGCCAGCAGTTACTCATCAGGGAATAATTCACCCCTCCACTTT
CASSYSSGNNSPLHF
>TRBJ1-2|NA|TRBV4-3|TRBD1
TGCGCCAGCACTCGTCAACTCCGGGACAGGGGGTTTGATGGCTACACCTTC
CASTRQLRDRGFDGYTF
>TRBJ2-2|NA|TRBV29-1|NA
TGCAGCGTTGAGGGTTCAAACACCGGGGAGCTGTTTTTT
CSVEGSNTGELFF
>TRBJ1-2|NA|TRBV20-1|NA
TGCAGTGCTAGAGATCTATTTTCTTTAGGCTACACCTTC
CSARDLFSLGYTF
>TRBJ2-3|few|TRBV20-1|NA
TGCAGTGCAGACGGCGACTACACAGATACGCAGTATTTT
CSADGDYTDTQYF
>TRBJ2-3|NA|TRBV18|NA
TGTGCCGGCTCACCGGACACGTTTAACGCAGATACGCAGTATTTT
CAGSPDTFNADTQYF
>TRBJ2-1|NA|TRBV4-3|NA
TGCGCCAGCAGCCAAGATCTCGTCGGGGGAACTAGCTCCTACAATGAGCAGTTCTTC
CASSQDLVGGTSSYNEQFF
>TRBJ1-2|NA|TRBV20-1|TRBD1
TGCAGTGCTAAGCCCACAGGGGGCAGAGATGGCTACACCTTC
CSAKPTGGRDGYTF